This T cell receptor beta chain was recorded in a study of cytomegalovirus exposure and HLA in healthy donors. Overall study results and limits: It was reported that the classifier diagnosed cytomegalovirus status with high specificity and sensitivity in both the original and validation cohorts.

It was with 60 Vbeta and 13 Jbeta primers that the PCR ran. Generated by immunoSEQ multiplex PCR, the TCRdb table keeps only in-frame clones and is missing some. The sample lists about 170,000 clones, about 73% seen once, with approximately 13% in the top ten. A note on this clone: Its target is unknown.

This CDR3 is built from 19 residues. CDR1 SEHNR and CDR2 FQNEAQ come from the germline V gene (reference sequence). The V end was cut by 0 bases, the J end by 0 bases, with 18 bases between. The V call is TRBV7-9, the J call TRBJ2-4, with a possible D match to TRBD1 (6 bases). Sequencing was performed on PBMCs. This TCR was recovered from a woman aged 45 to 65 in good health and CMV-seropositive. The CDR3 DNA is TGTGCCAGCAGCTTAGCGCGGACAGCCCCGGATCTAGCCAAAAACATTCAGTACTTC. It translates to CASSLARTAPDLAKNIQYF.